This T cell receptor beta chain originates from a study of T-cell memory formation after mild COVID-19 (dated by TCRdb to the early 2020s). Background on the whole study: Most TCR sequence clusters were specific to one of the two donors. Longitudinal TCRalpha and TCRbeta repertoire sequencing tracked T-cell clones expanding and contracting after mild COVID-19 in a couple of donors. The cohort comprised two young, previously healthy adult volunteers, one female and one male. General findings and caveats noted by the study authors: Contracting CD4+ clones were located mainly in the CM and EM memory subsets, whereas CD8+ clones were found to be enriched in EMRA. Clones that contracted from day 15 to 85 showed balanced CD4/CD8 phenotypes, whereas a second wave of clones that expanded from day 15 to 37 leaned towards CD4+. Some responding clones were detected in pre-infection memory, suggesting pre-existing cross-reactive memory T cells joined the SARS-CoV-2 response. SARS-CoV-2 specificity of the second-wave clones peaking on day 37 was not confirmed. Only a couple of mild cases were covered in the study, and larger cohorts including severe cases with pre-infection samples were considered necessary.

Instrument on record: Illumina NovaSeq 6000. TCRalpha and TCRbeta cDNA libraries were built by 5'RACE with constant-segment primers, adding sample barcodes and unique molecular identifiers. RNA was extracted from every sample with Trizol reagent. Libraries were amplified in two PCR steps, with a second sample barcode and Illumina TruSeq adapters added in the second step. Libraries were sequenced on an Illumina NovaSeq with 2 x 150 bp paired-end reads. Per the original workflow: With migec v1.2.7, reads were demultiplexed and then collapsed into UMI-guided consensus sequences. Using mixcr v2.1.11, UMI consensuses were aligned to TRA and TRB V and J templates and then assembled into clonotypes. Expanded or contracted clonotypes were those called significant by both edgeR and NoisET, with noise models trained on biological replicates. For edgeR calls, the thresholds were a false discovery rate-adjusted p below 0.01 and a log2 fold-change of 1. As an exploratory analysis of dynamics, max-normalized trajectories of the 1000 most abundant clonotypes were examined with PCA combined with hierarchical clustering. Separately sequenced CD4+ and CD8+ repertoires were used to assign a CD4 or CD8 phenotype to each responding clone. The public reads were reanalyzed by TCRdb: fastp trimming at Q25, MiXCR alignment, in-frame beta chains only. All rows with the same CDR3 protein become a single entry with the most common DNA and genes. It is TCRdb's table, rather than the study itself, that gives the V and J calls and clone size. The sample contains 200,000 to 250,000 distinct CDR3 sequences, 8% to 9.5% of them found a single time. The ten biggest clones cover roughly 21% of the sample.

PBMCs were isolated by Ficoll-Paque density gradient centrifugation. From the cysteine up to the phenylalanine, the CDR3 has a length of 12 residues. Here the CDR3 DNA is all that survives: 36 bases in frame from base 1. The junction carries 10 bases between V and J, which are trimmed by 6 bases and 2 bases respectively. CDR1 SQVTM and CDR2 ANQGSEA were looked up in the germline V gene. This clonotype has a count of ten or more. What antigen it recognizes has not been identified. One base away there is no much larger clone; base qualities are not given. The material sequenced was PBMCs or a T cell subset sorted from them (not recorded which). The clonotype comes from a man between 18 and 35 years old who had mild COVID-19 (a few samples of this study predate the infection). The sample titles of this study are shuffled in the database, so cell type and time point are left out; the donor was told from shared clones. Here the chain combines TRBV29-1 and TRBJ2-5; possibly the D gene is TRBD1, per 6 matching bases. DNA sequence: TGCAGCGTGAGACAGGCTCAAGAGACCCAGTACTTC. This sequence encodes CSVRQAQETQYF.